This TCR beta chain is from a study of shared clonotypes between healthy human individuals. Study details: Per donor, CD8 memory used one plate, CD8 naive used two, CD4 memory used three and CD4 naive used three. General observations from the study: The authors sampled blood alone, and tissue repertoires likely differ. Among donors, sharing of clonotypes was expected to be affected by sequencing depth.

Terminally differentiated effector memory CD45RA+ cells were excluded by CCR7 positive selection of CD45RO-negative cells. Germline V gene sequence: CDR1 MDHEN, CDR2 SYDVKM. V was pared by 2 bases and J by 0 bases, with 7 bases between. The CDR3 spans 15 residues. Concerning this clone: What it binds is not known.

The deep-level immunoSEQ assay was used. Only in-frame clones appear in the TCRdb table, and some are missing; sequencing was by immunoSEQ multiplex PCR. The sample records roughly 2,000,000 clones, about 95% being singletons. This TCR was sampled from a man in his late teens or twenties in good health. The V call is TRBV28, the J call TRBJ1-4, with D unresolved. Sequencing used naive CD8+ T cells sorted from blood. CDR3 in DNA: TGTGCCAGCAGTTTACAGTTAACAACTAATGAAAAACTGTTTTTT. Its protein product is CASSLQLTTNEKLFF.